Listed here are 9 T cell receptor beta chains from one sample, sequenced in a study of cytomegalovirus exposure and HLA in healthy donors. Primers for the PCR totalled 60 Vbeta and 13 Jbeta. Profiled with immunoSEQ multiplex PCR; TCRdb holds only in-frame clones, not every one. Among fewer than 150,000 clones listed, about four fifths were seen once. The sequenced sample consisted of PBMCs. These receptor sequences come from a man aged 30 to 45 in good health and CMV-seronegative.

About this clone: The junction and the germline gene differ at one end; a read error may be behind it. The CDR3 loop is CASTLLAGGYNEQFF. The CDR3 nucleotides read TGCGCCAGCACCTTGCTCGCGGGGGGATACAATGAGCAGTTCTTC. The chain uses TRBV5-1 and TRBJ2-1; 8 bases match TRBD2. The CDR3 has 15 residues. CDR1 and CDR2 from the germline V gene are SGHRS and YFSETQ.

J is TRBJ1-1 and V is TRBV28; TRBD1 matches 7 bases. Looked up from germline, CDR1 is MDHEN and CDR2 is SYDVKM. This CDR3 comprises 15 residues. The V gene end was trimmed by 5 bases and the J gene end by 4 bases; junction bases not matched to a gene: 10. The CDR3 DNA is TGTGCCAGCAGTCTCCCCGACAGGGCGGTCACTGAAGCTTTCTTT. Its translation: CASSLPDRAVTEAFF.

This rearrangement joins TRBV5-1 to TRBJ2-6; 7 positions match TRBD1. Germline CDR1 and CDR2: SGHRS and YFSETQ. The CDR3 is 17 amino acids. J was trimmed by 0 bases and V by 4 bases; bases with no gene match: 7. The CDR3 region is CASSTGQATSGANVLTF. In nucleotides, the CDR3 is TGCGCCAGCAGCACAGGACAGGCTACCTCTGGGGCCAACGTCCTGACTTTC.

V gene TRBV19 combines with J gene TRBJ2-1; 7 bases line up with TRBD1. With V trimmed by 3 bases and J by 9 bases, 14 bases remained unmatched. This CDR3 spans 16 amino acids. Germline loops: CDR1 LNHDA, CDR2 SQIVND (reference sequence). CDR3 amino acids: CASSMPGGHGRREQFF. The CDR3 nucleotides read TGTGCCAGTAGTATGCCAGGGGGTCACGGACGTCGTGAGCAGTTCTTC.

The rearrangement uses TRBV14 and TRBJ2-3; TRBD1 might be the D (5 bases). Per germline, CDR1 SGHDN and CDR2 FVKESK. This CDR3 has 13 residues. The V and J ends lost 4 bases and 3 bases respectively, with 8 bases between them. Here the CDR3 DNA reads TGTGCCAGCAGCCGCAGGGCGACAGATACGCAGTATTTT. Translated, it gives CASSRRATDTQYF. Complete variable domain (other parts from reference TRBV14 and TRBJ2-3): EAGVTQFPSHSVIEKGQTVTLRCDPISGHDNLYWYRRVMGKEIKFLLHFVKESKQDESGMPNNRFLAERTGGTYSTLKVQPAELEDSGVYFCASSRRATDTQYFGPGTRLTVL.

This clone was picked up a small number of times. The chain links TRBV25-1 to TRBJ1-1; 9 nucleotides line up with TRBD1. The CDR3 sequence is 14 residues long. V dropped 6 bases and J dropped 4; count of bases not matched to a gene: 6. Germline V gives CDR1 MGHDK, CDR2 SYGVNS. CDR3 amino acids: CASRGTGPSTEAFF. The CDR3, as DNA: TGTGCCAGCAGGGGGACAGGGCCGAGCACTGAAGCTTTCTTT.

The chain links TRBV28 to TRBJ2-7; the match to TRBD1 covers 9 bases. Germline CDR1 reads MDHEN; CDR2 reads SYDVKM. J was trimmed by 8 bases and V by 6 bases; bases with no gene match: 11. This CDR3 spans 14 amino acids. The CDR3 here is CASRNRGPLCKQYF. For the CDR3, the DNA is TGTGCCAGCAGGAACAGGGGGCCCCTCTGCAAGCAGTACTTC.

The chain uses TRBV7-2 and TRBJ2-3, with TRBD2 identical over 10 bases. Trimming cost V 3 bases and J 6 bases; bases outside gene matches: 15. Per the germline V gene, CDR1 is SGHTA and CDR2 is FQGNSA. CDR3 length: 18 amino acids. This CDR3 is CASSLLAGEGGEWDTQYF. The CDR3 DNA reads as TGTGCCAGCAGCTTGCTAGCGGGAGAGGGCGGTGAATGGGATACGCAGTATTTT.

The rearrangement links TRBV29-1 to TRBJ2-2; D possibly corresponds to TRBD1 (6 bases). In germline, CDR1 is SQVTM, CDR2 ANQGSEA. The CDR3 loop spans 14 amino acids. Trimming took 6 bases from V and 0 from J, leaving 11 bases between them. The DNA for the CDR3 is TGCAGCGTACGACAGGCGTCGAACACCGGGGAGCTGTTTTTT. Protein sequence: CSVRQASNTGELFF.